This T cell receptor beta chain was retrieved from a study of T cell repertoires in cytomegalovirus infection. The overall study: CMV infection plus the matching HLA type was flagged by public TCR beta signatures. Notes on the study in general: Identification of carriers of CMV plus the relevant HLA was achieved through cumulative public TCR beta family frequency. HLA-C-restricted, CMV-specific TCR beta clonotypes were dominant ex vivo.

As for this clonotype: Its antigen is currently unknown.

TCRdb recomputed calls from the reads with MiXCR, one row per CDR3 protein. The table includes around 530,000 distinct CDR3 sequences, less than 30% detected once. The sequencing input was PBMCs. The sequence was collected from a human donor in good health (CMV status not recorded). Some clones in this sample may be carry-over from other donors' samples.

CDR3 protein: CASSYGSEGDTEAFF. The CDR3 DNA reads as TGTGCCAGCAGTTACGGAAGCGAGGGGGACACTGAAGCTTTCTTT. The chain carries TRBV6-2 or TRBV6-3 and TRBJ1-1, with D perhaps TRBD1 (6 bases). V lost 2 bases, J lost 3 bases, and 13 bases lay in between. CDR3 size: 15 residues. Germline CDR1 and CDR2: MNHEY and SVGEGT.